This passage covers 5 T cell receptor beta chains from one sample sequenced in a study of blood T cell repertoires in COVID-19. TCRdb's table, derived via immunoSEQ multiplex PCR, lists solely in-frame clones and lacks some. The table includes around 120,000 clones, 90% detected once. Specimen: peripheral blood. These receptor sequences come from a man aged 50-60 years with active COVID-19.

The CDR3 sequence is CASSSELTGIGTEAFF. In DNA form, the CDR3 reads TGTGCCAGCAGCTCGGAATTGACAGGGATAGGCACTGAAGCTTTCTTT. This chain uses TRBV5-4 with TRBJ1-1; 7 bases line up with TRBD1. Germline values: CDR1 SGHNT, CDR2 YYREEE (reference sequence). This CDR3 is 16 amino acids long. Trimming cost V 3 bases and J 4 bases; bases outside gene matches: 12.

The chain links TRBV4-1 to TRBJ1-1, with D unresolved. This CDR3 has 15 residues. Germline values: CDR1 MGHRA, CDR2 YSYEKL. V lost 3 bases, J lost 1 base, and 12 bases lay in between. DNA for the CDR3: TGCGCCAGCAGCCAGCCCGGGAACCGGAACACTGAAGCTTTCTTT. This codes for CASSQPGNRNTEAFF.

The chain has TRBV7-6 and TRBJ2-2; 8 bases are shared with TRBD1. After removal of 5 bases from V and 8 bases from J, the junction contained 16 bases not matched to a gene. Germline CDR1 reads SGHVS; CDR2 reads FNYEAQ. This CDR3 has 17 residues. The CDR3 sequence: CASSQELRARGLGELFF. The CDR3, as DNA: TGTGCCAGCAGCCAAGAACTGAGGGCCAGGGGGCTGGGGGAGCTGTTTTTT.

V is TRBV6-5 and J is TRBJ2-7, with D possibly TRBD1 on 5 matching bases. The CDR3 covers 12 residues. Germline V gives CDR1 MNHEY, CDR2 SVGAGI. V shed 6 bases and J shed 6 bases, with 12 bases lying between them. CDR3 nucleotides: TGTGCCAGCAGGGACATGTTGATCGAGCAGTACTTC. Amino acid sequence: CASRDMLIEQYF.

V is TRBV5-1 and J is TRBJ2-3; possibly TRBD2 for D (5 bases). CDR3 size: 14 residues. The germline V gene has CDR1 SGHRS and CDR2 YFSETQ. Trimming took off 8 bases at V and 4 bases at J, with 17 bases between the two ends. The DNA of the CDR3 is TGCGCCAGTCGTGGAGGACCTGATGCAGATACGCAGTATTTT. It encodes CASRGGPDADTQYF.